This TCR beta chain was captured by sequencing in a study of cytomegalovirus exposure and HLA in healthy donors. On the study more broadly: The approximately 110 validation repertoires were reported in a later analysis to have been generated on the same platform as the roughly 700 first-cohort repertoires. General study findings and limits: It was around 160 TCR beta chains that were listed as cytomegalovirus-associated. A later analysis found first-cohort TCR clusters tended to co-occur in the 90 to 150 validation repertoires.

Points on this clone: Its antigen is unknown.

V dropped 0 bases and J dropped 3; count of bases not matched to a gene: 4. The CDR3 extends over 15 amino acids. Germline loops: CDR1 MNHNY, CDR2 SVGAGI (reference sequence). Only in-frame clones appear in the TCRdb table, and some are missing; sequencing was by immunoSEQ multiplex PCR. This table holds some 260,000 clones, 87% found once. The sequencing input was PBMCs. The receptor comes from a man between 18 and 29 years old in good health and CMV-seropositive. The chain recombines TRBV6-6 with TRBJ2-7, with TRBD2 identical over 8 bases. The CDR3 sequence: CASSYSTSANYEQYF. The CDR3 region has the DNA TGTGCCAGCAGTTACTCGACTAGCGCCAACTACGAGCAGTACTTC.